This T cell receptor (beta chain) appears in the sequencing data of a study of immune cell composition in non-small cell lung cancer. Whole-study context: Tumours were mainly lung adenocarcinoma or squamous cell carcinoma.

Study findings and constraints: Lung squamous cell carcinoma tumours had significantly higher top 10 clone scores and productive clonality than lung adenocarcinoma. Tumour TCR-beta clonality was not significantly tied to smoking pack-years. Squamous carcinomas (approximately 75%) more often had tumour-associated clones >0.5% than adenocarcinomas (roughly 33%).

This CDR3 contains 17 residues. V lost 5 bases to trimming and J lost 8 bases, with 27 bases between them. CDR1 LNHDA and CDR2 SQIVND come from the germline V gene (reference sequence). Notes on this clone: The target antigen is unknown.

Data came from immunoSEQ multiplex PCR; TCRdb stores just in-frame clones and leaves some out. The sample has over 3,000 clones; around 80% are singletons. The chain is built from TRBV19 and TRBJ1-1; D perhaps matches TRBD1 (6 bases). The sequence came from a human donor with non-small cell lung cancer. Sequences were obtained from lung tumor tissue. CDR3 DNA: TGTGCCAGTAGTGTCGGCGGGCTTTATACTAGACAGGTAGAAGCTTTCTTT. Amino acids: CASSVGGLYTRQVEAFF. Combining the CDR3 with reference TRBV19 and TRBJ1-1 gives the whole variable domain DGGITQSPKYLFRKEGQNVTLSCEQNLNHDAMYWYRQDPGQGLRLIYYSQIVNDFQKGDIAEGYSVSREKKESFPLTVTSAQKNPTAFYLCASSVGGLYTRQVEAFFGQGTRLTVV.